A selection of T cell receptor beta chains follows, all from one sample in a study of shared clonotypes between healthy human individuals. The assay was immunoSEQ multiplex PCR, and TCRdb's table has in-frame clones only and misses some. Of some 1.5 million clones listed, around 98% are singletons. Input material: naive CD4+ T cells sorted from blood. All receptors come from a young man in good health. CDR3s include the opening cysteine and the closing phenylalanine or tryptophan. The D gene is left open where the match is weak. The listing skips clone size in some rows; elsewhere it reads once, few, many or a size class.

TRBJ1-1 | NA | TRBD1 | TRBV6-1 | TGTGCCAGCAGTGTCGACAGGGAGTCTGAAGCTTTCTTT | CASSVDRESEAFF
TRBJ2-5 | NA | NA | TRBV27 | TGTGCCAGCCGTGCGGTACTGACCCAAGAGACCCAGTACTTC | CASRAVLTQETQYF
TRBJ2-2 | NA | NA | TRBV4-1 | TGCGCCAGCAGCCAAGATGTTGACAGCGCGAACACCGGGGAGCTGTTTTTT | CASSQDVDSANTGELFF
TRBJ2-7 | NA | TRBD1 | TRBV15 | TGTGCCACCAGCCCCCGAGGGGGCGAATCCTACGAGCAGTACTTC | CATSPRGGESYEQYF
TRBJ2-1 | NA | NA | TRBV28 | TGTGCCAGCGGAACCTTACCCGAAGACAATGAGCAGTTCTTC | CASGTLPEDNEQFF
TRBJ2-3 | NA | NA | TRBV9 | TGTGCCAGCAGCGTTAGTTGGAGCACAGATACGCAGTATTTT | CASSVSWSTDTQYF
TRBJ1-3 | NA | NA | TRBV5-4 | TGTGCCAGCAGTGGCGGAGGCCGCGACCGAAACACCATATATTTT | CASSGGGRDRNTIYF
TRBJ2-5 | NA | NA | TRBV18 | TGTGCCAGCTCACCACCTGGGGCAGATCAAGAGACCCAGTACTTC | CASSPPGADQETQYF
TRBJ2-5 | NA | TRBD2 | TRBV5-4 | TGTGCCAGCAGCTCCAGACTAGCGGGGCAAGAGACCCAGTACTTC | CASSSRLAGQETQYF
TRBJ2-7 | NA | NA | TRBV7-9 | TGTGCCAGCAGCTTTTGGGATCGCGGAGGGGTACGATACGAGCAGTACTTC | CASSFWDRGGVRYEQYF
TRBJ1-1 | NA | TRBD1 | TRBV5-4 | TGTGCCAGCAGCTTGGGGACAGGCGTGGACACTGAAGCTTTCTTT | CASSLGTGVDTEAFF
TRBJ1-2 | NA | NA | TRBV18 | TGTGCCAGCTCACCAGGGCAGGGAGGCAACTATGGCTACACCTTC | CASSPGQGGNYGYTF
TRBJ2-3 | NA | NA | TRBV9 | TGTGCCAGCAGCGTAGGAAATACGCAGTATTTT | CASSVGNTQYF
TRBJ1-5 | NA | NA | TRBV1 | TGCACCAGCAGCCAAGGGGGCCGGGTTCGGGATCAGCCCCAGCATTTT | CTSSQGGRVRDQPQHF
TRBJ2-1 | NA | TRBD2 | TRBV5-1 | TGCGCCAGCAGCCGGGGTGGGCTAGCGGGAGGCAATGAGCAGTTCTTC | CASSRGGLAGGNEQFF
TRBJ2-7 | NA | TRBD2 | TRBV12-5 | TGTGCTAGTGGTTTGGTCGACGGGACTAGCGGGTACGAGCAGTACTTC | CASGLVDGTSGYEQYF
TRBJ2-1 | NA | TRBD2 | TRBV28 | TGTGCCAGCAGCCCAACTAGCGGGGATTACAATGAGCAGTTCTTC | CASSPTSGDYNEQFF
TRBJ2-7 | NA | NA | TRBV5-1 | TGCGCCAGCAGCTCGTCCTTGGAGATCCCCTACGAGCAGTACTTC | CASSSSLEIPYEQYF
TRBJ2-7 | NA | NA | TRBV7-8 | TGTGCCAGCAGCAAGTTACTGCCAGGTTCCTACGAGCAGTACTTC | CASSKLLPGSYEQYF
TRBJ2-5 | NA | NA | TRBV25-1 | TGTGCCAGCAGTGATCGGGCAGACAAAAGGGAGACCCAGTACTTC | CASSDRADKRETQYF
TRBJ2-2 | NA | TRBD2 | TRBV19 | TGTGCCAGTAGTATAGTAGCGGGAGCGAACACCGGGGAGCTGTTTTTT | CASSIVAGANTGELFF
TRBJ2-1 | NA | NA | TRBV11-2 | TGTGCCAGCAGCTTATACAACGGACAGTTCTTC | CASSLYNGQFF
TRBJ2-1 | NA | NA | TRBV27 | TGTGCCAGCAGTTTCGCCCCCCTCCACTACAATGAGCAGTTCTTC | CASSFAPLHYNEQFF
TRBJ2-1 | NA | TRBD2 | TRBV7-2 | TGTGCCAGCAGCTTGATTAGCGGGAGGTCCTACAATGAGCAGTTCTTC | CASSLISGRSYNEQFF
TRBJ1-2 | NA | NA | TRBV6-1 | TGTGCCAGCAGACTATCAGGTTTTAGTGGCTACACCTTC | CASRLSGFSGYTF
TRBJ1-5 | once | NA | TRBV15 | TGTGCCACCAACTCGGACACCTACGGAAATCAGCCCCAGCATTTT | CATNSDTYGNQPQHF
TRBJ2-1 | NA | NA | TRBV9 | TGTGCCAGCAGCGTAGCAGGGGATCCCTACAATGAGCAGTTCTTC | CASSVAGDPYNEQFF
TRBJ2-5 | NA | TRBD1 | TRBV25-1 | TGTGCCAGCAGTGAAACCGGGACAGTAGGGACCCAGTACTTC | CASSETGTVGTQYF
TRBJ2-7 | NA | NA | TRBV5-1 | TGCGCCAGCAGCCAAACAGTTTCCTACGAGCAGTACTTC | CASSQTVSYEQYF
TRBJ2-1 | NA | TRBD1 | TRBV18 | TGTGCCAGCTCACCAAGGACAGGGGGCACCGATGAGCAGTTCTTC | CASSPRTGGTDEQFF
TRBJ2-3 | NA | NA | TRBV14 | TGTGCCAGCAGCGACACAGGGCTCAGCACAGATACGCAGTATTTT | CASSDTGLSTDTQYF
TRBJ1-2 | NA | NA | TRBV9 | TGTGCCAGCAGCGTAGAGGCAGGCTATGGCTACACCTTC | CASSVEAGYGYTF
TRBJ1-1 | NA | NA | TRBV5-5 | TGTGCCAGCAGCCAGGACTGGTCTGAAGCTTTCTTT | CASSQDWSEAFF
TRBJ1-2 | NA | NA | TRBV28 | TGTGCCAGCAGTTTATTGGGGTCCTCGGTCGATGGCTACACCTTC | CASSLLGSSVDGYTF
TRBJ2-7 | NA | NA | TRBV5-1 | TGCGCCAGCAGCTTCAGACCAGGGAGACCCTACGAGCAGTACTTC | CASSFRPGRPYEQYF
TRBJ1-5 | NA | TRBD1 | TRBV28 | TGTGCCAGCAGTGATGCCGGCAGGGGGCAAGATCAGCCCCAGCATTTT | CASSDAGRGQDQPQHF
TRBJ1-2 | NA | NA | TRBV5-5 | TGTGCCAGCAGCCCAGGGAGGTCTTACGGCTACACCTTC | CASSPGRSYGYTF
TRBJ2-1 | few | TRBD2 | TRBV18 | TGTGCCAGCTCACCCGGGACTAGCGGGAGTAATGAGCAGTTCTTC | CASSPGTSGSNEQFF
TRBJ2-7 | NA | NA | TRBV25-1 | TGTGCCAGCAGTGATGCGGTGAATCCCTACGAGCAGTACTTC | CASSDAVNPYEQYF
TRBJ2-5 | few | NA | TRBV18 | TGTGCCAGCTCAAACCAAGAGACCCAGTACTTC | CASSNQETQYF
TRBJ2-7 | once | NA | TRBV19 | TGTGCCAGTAGTATCGGCTCGGGGGCTGGTAACGAGCAGTACTTC | CASSIGSGAGNEQYF
TRBJ2-7 | NA | NA | TRBV27 | TGTGCCAGCAGCCGACGGGGACCGAGGGGGATTCTCCACGAGCAGTACTTC | CASSRRGPRGILHEQYF
TRBJ2-5 | NA | TRBD2 | TRBV6-5 | TGTGCCAGCAGTTACGGGGGGAGGGTACAAGAGACCCAGTACTTC | CASSYGGRVQETQYF
TRBJ2-4 | NA | NA | TRBV25-1 | TGTGCCAGAATAAGCTGGATACTAGCCAAAAACATTCAGTACTTC | CARISWILAKNIQYF
TRBJ2-7 | NA | NA | TRBV18 | TGTGCCAGCTCACCAAGGATCTCCTACGAGCAGTACTTC | CASSPRISYEQYF
TRBJ2-1 | NA | NA | TRBV18 | TGTGCCAGCTCACCGCTAGGCTCCTACAATGAGCAGTTCTTC | CASSPLGSYNEQFF